Below are 22 T cell receptor delta chains sequenced from a single sample in a study of gamma-delta T cells after stem cell transplantation. TCRdb applied CATT to the RT-PCR reads for clone calling. This table holds over 9,000 delta-chain clones, over 1% found once. The sample taken for sequencing was gamma-delta T cells. The receptors originated from a human donor. It is not recorded whose cells these are; they may come from a transplant donor.

This clone was seen only a few times. A read error may be the cause here, since a much bigger clone is one base away. This CDR3 is also generated by other DNA sequences in the sample. The rearrangement uses TRDV2 and TRDJ1, with TRDD3 matching 12 bases. Trimming at V came to 3 bases and at J to 2 bases, leaving 6 bases not matched to a gene. The germline CDR1 and CDR2 sequences are GEAIGNYY and EKD. The CDR3 length is 16 residues. The DNA of the CDR3 is TGTGCCTGTGACCTACTGGGGGATACTGGGACCGATAAACTCATCTTT. This codes for CACDLLGDTGTDKLIF.

This clone showed up just a few times. A far larger clone is only one base removed, so a read error is likely. This sample also contains other DNA sequences that code for the same CDR3. The chain links TRDV2 to TRDJ1; 11 bases match TRDD3. CDR3 length: 19 amino acids. Germline V gene lookup returns CDR1 GEAIGNYY and CDR2 EKD. The CDR3 coding sequence is TGTGCCTGTGACACCGTCGTGGGGGATACGCGAGGCTTCACCGATAAACTCATCTTC. The encoded protein is CACDTVVGDTRGFTDKLIF.

This clone has ten or more counts. The DNA of the CDR3 is TGTGCCTGTGACACCGTCACTGGGGGCTCTTCCGATTCCAGACCCCTGATCTTT. It is translated as CACDTVTGGSSDSRPLIF. This chain connects TRDV2 to TRDJ4; 8 positions agree with TRDD3. The length of the CDR3 is 18 residues. Trimming took 0 bases from V and 0 from J; bases not matched to a gene: 14. CDR1 is GEAIGNYY, CDR2 EKD, per germline.

The chain has TRDV2 and TRDJ1; 10 bases fit TRDD3. The CDR3 totals 15 residues. Per the germline V gene, CDR1 is GEAIGNYY and CDR2 is EKD. Losses at the gene ends were 4 bases for V and 4 bases for J; bases not matched to a gene: 8. The CDR3 DNA follows: TGTGCCTGTGATTTACTGGGGGATCGTGACGATAAACTCATCTTT. Translated: CACDLLGDRDDKLIF.

This clone showed up just a few times. This is likely an artifact of a read error, given a far larger clone one base away. In the same sample, other DNA sequences code for this CDR3. The chain joins TRDV2 to TRDJ1; no firm D call. The germline CDR1 and CDR2 sequences are GEAIGNYY and EKD. The CDR3 contains 17 residues. CDR3 sequence reads: CACDTVEIGTDTDKLIF. The CDR3 bases are TGTGCCTGTGACACGGTAGAGATCGGTACCGACACCGATAAACTCATCTTC.

This clone was counted ten times or more. Additional DNA sequences in this sample encode the identical CDR3. The chain couples TRDV2 to TRDJ1; 9 bases are a match to TRDD3. This CDR3 spans 15 amino acids. The J segment lost 3 bases and the V segment lost 1 base, leaving 5 bases of the junction unmatched. Germline assignment: CDR1 GEAIGNYY and CDR2 EKD. The CDR3 DNA is TGTGCCTGTGACACATTGGGGGATAAGTCCGATAAACTCATCTTT. Amino acids: CACDTLGDKSDKLIF.

As to this clone: TCRdb assigns this DNA the protein of a much larger clone, which departs from its translation at residue 8; this likely reflects a read error, and the protein shown comes from translating the DNA. This sample includes further DNA sequences coding for the same CDR3. This sequence joins TRDV2 and TRDJ1; tentative D call: TRDD3 (5 bases). The V gene's germline CDR1 is GEAIGNYY and CDR2 EKD. V gave up 0 bases and J gave up 2 bases, with 15 bases separating them. This CDR3 region has 16 residues. CDR3 sequence: CACDTVGGRGTDKLIF. The CDR3 nucleotides are TGTGCCTGTGACACCGTCGGGGGTCGAGGGACCGATAAACTCATCTTT.

This clone was observed a few times. This sample includes further DNA sequences coding for the same CDR3. This sequence joins TRDV2 and TRDJ1, with D possibly being TRDD3 (5 bases). Germline assignment: CDR1 GEAIGNYY and CDR2 EKD. The CDR3 spans 15 residues. The V gene lost 3 bases and the J gene lost 0 bases, with 13 bases spanning the gap. CDR3 in DNA: TGTGCCTGTGACCCCCTGGGAGCCCACACCGATAAACTCATCTTT. It codes for CACDPLGAHTDKLIF.

This clone qualifies as medium-sized (0.01 to 0.1%). CDR3 coding DNA: TGTGCCTGTGACCCTGTACTGGGGGATACCAACACCGATAAACTCATCTTT. This gives the protein CACDPVLGDTNTDKLIF. The chain uses TRDV2 and TRDJ1; 12 nucleotides match TRDD3. Germline CDR1 is GEAIGNYY and CDR2 is EKD. V was pared by 3 bases and J by 0 bases, with 7 bases of the junction left unmatched. The CDR3 has 17 residues.

A remark on this clone: Translating this DNA gives a protein that differs at residue 4 from the TCRdb one, which belongs to a much larger clone; a read error is likely, and the protein shown is this translation. The chain carries TRDV2 and TRDJ1, with TRDD3 as a possible D gene (5 bases). The CDR3 contains 17 residues. Germline V gene sequence: CDR1 GEAIGNYY, CDR2 EKD. The CDR3 spells CACNTLTGTKYTDKLIF. The DNA of the CDR3 is TGTGCCTGTAACACCCTGACTGGAACCAAGTACACCGATAAACTCATCTTT.

This chain joins TRDV2 and TRDJ1, with 10 bases fitting TRDD3. J was trimmed by 0 bases and V by 3 bases; bases with no gene match: 9. Germline CDR1 and CDR2: GEAIGNYY and EKD. The CDR3 has 17 amino acids. The CDR3 sequence is CACDPVLGDLYTDKLIF. The CDR3 nucleotides are TGTGCCTGTGACCCAGTACTGGGGGATCTGTACACCGATAAACTCATCTTT.

This clone counts as medium-sized. The chain couples TRDV2 to TRDJ3, with TRDD3 matching 12 bases. The CDR3 contains 22 residues. Germline V gives CDR1 GEAIGNYY, CDR2 EKD. V lost 0 bases to trimming and J lost 2 bases; unmatched junction nucleotides: 13. The CDR3 sequence is CACDTGGLGDTRRPWDTRQMFF. CDR3 DNA sequence: TGTGCCTGTGACACCGGTGGACTGGGGGATACCCGCCGCCCCTGGGACACCCGACAGATGTTTTTC.

Only a few counts were recorded for this clone. TCRdb's entry gives the protein of a much larger clone, which mismatches this DNA's translation at residue 5, likely from a read error; the protein reported here is translated from the DNA. The chain joins TRDV2 to TRDJ1, with 12 bases lining up with TRDD3. Germline V CDR1 and CDR2: GEAIGNYY, EKD. V dropped 2 bases and J dropped 2; count of bases not matched to a gene: 5. This CDR3 has 16 residues. In DNA, the CDR3 is TGTGCCTGTGACATACTGGGGGATACTCGGACCGATAAACTCATCTTT. This encodes CACDILGDTRTDKLIF.

This clone was counted only a few times. This clone may be a read error of a much larger clone one base away. V is TRDV2 and J is TRDJ3, with TRDD3 identical over 9 bases. CDR1 is GEAIGNYY, CDR2 EKD, per germline. The CDR3 has 19 residues. For the CDR3, the DNA is TGTGCCCGTGACACCGCTGGGGGATCCCGCTCCTGGGACACCCGACAGATGTTTTTC. Translating it yields CARDTAGGSRSWDTRQMFF.

In this sample, this clone turned up many times. The same CDR3 is also encoded by other DNA sequences in this sample. The rearrangement links TRDV2 to TRDJ1; 11 nucleotides align to TRDD3. J was trimmed by 0 bases and V by 4 bases; bases with no gene match: 6. Germline V gene sequence: CDR1 GEAIGNYY, CDR2 EKD. This CDR3 comprises 16 residues. CDR3 in DNA: TGTGCCTGTGAGCCTCTACTGGGGGATAACACCGATAAACTCATCTTT. Protein sequence: CACEPLLGDNTDKLIF.

This chain joins TRDV2 and TRDJ1; the match to TRDD3 covers 8 bases. CDR1 GEAIGNYY and CDR2 EKD come from the germline V gene. V shed 2 bases, J shed 3 bases, and the junction held 22 bases outside the gene matches. This CDR3 is built from 20 residues. The DNA for the CDR3 is TGTGCCTGTGACAAGGTTTCCCGTACTGGGGGCCCCGAGGGACCCGATAAACTCATCTTT. Its protein product is CACDKVSRTGGPEGPDKLIF.

This clone was observed a handful of times. Here the CDR3 DNA reads TGTGCCTGTGACACCGTAGGGCGGGCGTCCCTTGGGGCCCAGCCCGATAAACTCATCTTT. Protein: CACDTVGRASLGAQPDKLIF. This rearrangement joins TRDV2 to TRDJ1; weak D call: TRDD3 (5 bases). Trimming pared 0 bases from V and 3 bases from J, leaving 28 bases between. This CDR3 has 20 amino acids. Germline V gene lookup returns CDR1 GEAIGNYY and CDR2 EKD.

A remark on this clone: A much larger clone sits a single nucleotide away, making a read error possible. Other nucleotide sequences from this sample produce the same CDR3. This chain links TRDV2 with TRDJ1; 7 bases match TRDD3. The CDR3 length is 18 residues. The germline CDR1 and CDR2 sequences are GEAIGNYY and EKD. CDR3 sequence reads: CACDTVLGSPSRTDKLIF. Here the CDR3 DNA reads TGTGCCTGTGACACGGTACTGGGGTCCCCTTCTCGCACCGATAAACTCATATTT.

By share, this clone counts as medium-sized. V gene TRDV2 combines with J gene TRDJ1; the D gene is possibly TRDD3 (6 bases). In germline, CDR1 is GEAIGNYY, CDR2 EKD. V was clipped by 4 bases and J by 1 base, with 15 bases between them. The CDR3 sequence is 15 residues long. CDR3: CACETLGIITDKLIF. The CDR3 DNA is TGTGCCTGTGAAACCTTGGGGATCATCACCGATAAACTCATCTTT.

This clone was seen a few times. V and J are TRDV2 and TRDJ3; 13 bases agree with TRDD3. With 0 bases clipped from V and 2 bases from J, the junction kept 6 bases outside the gene matches. There are 20 residues in the CDR3. Germline V gives CDR1 GEAIGNYY, CDR2 EKD. CDR3 coding DNA: TGTGCCTGTGACACCTTACTGGGGGATACGCGGGCCTGGGACACCCGACAGATGTTTTTC. Its protein is CACDTLLGDTRAWDTRQMFF.

As for this clone: TCRdb lists the protein of a much larger clone for this DNA, which differs at residue 16, so this is likely a read error; the protein given here is translated from the DNA itself. This chain connects TRDV2 to TRDJ3, with D possibly matching TRDD3 (5 bases). The V gene's germline CDR1 is GEAIGNYY and CDR2 EKD. This CDR3 has 18 residues. CDR3 in amino acids: CACDTVLGRSWDTRQTFF. DNA of the CDR3: TGTGCCTGTGACACCGTACTCGGCCGCTCCTGGGACACCCGACAGACGTTTTTC.

This clone was observed at least ten times. V gene TRDV2 combines with J gene TRDJ1; 10 bases agree with TRDD3. Germline-derived CDR1 and CDR2 are GEAIGNYY and EKD. The length of the CDR3 is 18 residues. Unmatched junction bases numbered 10, after V lost 1 base and J lost 0 bases. The CDR3 reads CACDTIPGDTRYTDKLIF. CDR3 coding DNA: TGTGCCTGTGACACTATTCCGGGGGATACGCGCTACACCGATAAACTCATCTTT.